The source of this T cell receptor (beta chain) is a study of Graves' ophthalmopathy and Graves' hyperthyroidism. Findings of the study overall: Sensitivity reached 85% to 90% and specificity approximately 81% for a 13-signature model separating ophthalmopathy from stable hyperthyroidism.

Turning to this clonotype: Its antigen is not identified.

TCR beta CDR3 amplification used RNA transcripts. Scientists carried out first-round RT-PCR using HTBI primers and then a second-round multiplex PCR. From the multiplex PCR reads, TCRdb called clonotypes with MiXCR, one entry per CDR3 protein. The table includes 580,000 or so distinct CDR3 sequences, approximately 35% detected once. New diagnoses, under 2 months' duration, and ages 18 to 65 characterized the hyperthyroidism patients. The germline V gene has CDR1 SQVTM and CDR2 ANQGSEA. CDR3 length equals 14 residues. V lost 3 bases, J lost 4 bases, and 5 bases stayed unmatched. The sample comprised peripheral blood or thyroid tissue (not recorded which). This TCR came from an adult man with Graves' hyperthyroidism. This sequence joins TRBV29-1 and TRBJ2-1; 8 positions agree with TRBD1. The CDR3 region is CSVEGHRGYNEQFF. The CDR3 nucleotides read TGCAGCGTTGAGGGCCACAGGGGGTACAATGAGCAGTTCTTC.